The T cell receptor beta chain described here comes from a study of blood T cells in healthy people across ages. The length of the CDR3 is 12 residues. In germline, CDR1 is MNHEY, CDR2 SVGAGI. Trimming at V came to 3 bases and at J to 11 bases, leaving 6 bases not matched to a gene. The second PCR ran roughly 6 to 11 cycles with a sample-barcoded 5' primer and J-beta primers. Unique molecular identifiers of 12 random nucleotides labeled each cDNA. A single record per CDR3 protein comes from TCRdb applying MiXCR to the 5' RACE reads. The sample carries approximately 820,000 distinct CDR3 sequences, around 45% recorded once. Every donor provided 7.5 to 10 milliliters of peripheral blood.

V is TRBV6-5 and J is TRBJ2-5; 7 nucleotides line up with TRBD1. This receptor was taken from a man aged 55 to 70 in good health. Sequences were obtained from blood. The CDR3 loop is CASSYEGAKQYF. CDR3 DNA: TGTGCCAGCAGTTATGAGGGGGCCAAGCAGTACTTC.